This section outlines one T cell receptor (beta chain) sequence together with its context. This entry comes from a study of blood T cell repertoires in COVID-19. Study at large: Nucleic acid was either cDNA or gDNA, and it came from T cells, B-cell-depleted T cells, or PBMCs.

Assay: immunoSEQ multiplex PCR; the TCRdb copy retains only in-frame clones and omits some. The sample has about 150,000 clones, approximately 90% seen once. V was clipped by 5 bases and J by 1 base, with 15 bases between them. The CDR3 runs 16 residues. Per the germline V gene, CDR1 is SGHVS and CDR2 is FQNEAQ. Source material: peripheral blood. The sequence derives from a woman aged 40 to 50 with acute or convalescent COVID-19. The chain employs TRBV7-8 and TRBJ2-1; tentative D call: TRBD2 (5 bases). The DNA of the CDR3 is TGTGCCAGCAGCCTATCCGGGGTCCGGTCCTACAATGAGCAGTTCTTC. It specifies CASSLSGVRSYNEQFF.